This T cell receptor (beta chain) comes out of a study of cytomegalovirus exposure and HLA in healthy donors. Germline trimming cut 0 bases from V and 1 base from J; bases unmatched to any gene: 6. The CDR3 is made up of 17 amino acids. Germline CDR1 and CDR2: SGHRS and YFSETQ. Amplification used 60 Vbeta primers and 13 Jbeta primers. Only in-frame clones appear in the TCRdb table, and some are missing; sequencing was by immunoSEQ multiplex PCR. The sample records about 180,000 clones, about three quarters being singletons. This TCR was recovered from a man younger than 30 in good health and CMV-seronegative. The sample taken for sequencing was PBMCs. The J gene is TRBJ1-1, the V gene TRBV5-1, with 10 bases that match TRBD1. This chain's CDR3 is CASSLGQGARGNTEAFF. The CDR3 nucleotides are TGCGCCAGCAGCTTGGGACAGGGGGCGCGAGGGAACACTGAAGCTTTCTTT.